This T cell receptor (beta chain) comes out of a study of blood T cell repertoires in COVID-19. Germline CDR1 reads MDHEN; CDR2 reads SYDVKM. The CDR3 is 16 residues long. V lost 6 bases and J lost 8; bases outside the gene matches: 15. It was during active infection that Seattle patients were enrolled and then longitudinally followed. Profiled with immunoSEQ multiplex PCR; TCRdb holds only in-frame clones, not every one. The sample includes approximately 78,000 clones, roughly nine tenths of them seen just once. This clonotype was obtained from a man aged 50 to 59 with COVID-19, enrolled during active disease. The chain couples TRBV28 to TRBJ2-1; 8 nucleotides match TRBD2. The sample taken for sequencing was peripheral blood. Here the CDR3 DNA reads TGTGCCAGCAGAATTACTTCCGGGACTAGTAGCGATGAGCAGTTCTTC. Translated, it gives CASRITSGTSSDEQFF.